This T cell receptor beta chain was found in a study of CD8 T cells in Susac syndrome. RNA was extracted with the RNeasy kit, and a quantity of about 0.45 to 1 ug was reverse transcribed using random hexamers. immunoSEQ multiplex PCR amplified TCR beta CDR3 across 54 Vbeta, 13 Jbeta. TCRdb called the immunoSEQ multiplex PCR reads again in MiXCR, with one record for every CDR3 protein. Of a few hundred thousand distinct CDR3 sequences listed, roughly 95% are singletons. This CDR3 region has 14 residues. V dropped 2 bases and J dropped 1 base, with 9 bases sitting between them. CDR1 is SGDLS, CDR2 YYNGEE, per germline.

What was sequenced was CD4+ T cells from PBMCs. The V call is TRBV9, the J call TRBJ1-2; D not resolved. This sequence originates from a human donor with multiple sclerosis. Here the CDR3 DNA reads TGTGCCAGCAGCGTCATGACGGGTAACTATGGCTACACCTTC. Translation: CASSVMTGNYGYTF.